This T cell receptor (beta chain) was observed in a study of OX40 agonist ivuxolimab in advanced cancers. At the level of the whole study: Ivuxolimab was a fully human IgG2 agonistic monoclonal antibody targeting the costimulatory receptor OX40 (CD134). Three dose-escalation patients achieved partial responses, one with hepatocellular carcinoma and two with cutaneous melanoma. Patients were allowed to have had prior anti-PD-1, anti-PD-L1 or anti-CTLA-4 therapy, and approximately 40% of the dose-escalation patients had been treated with checkpoint inhibitors. Peripheral TCRbeta sequencing aimed to test whether ivuxolimab altered TCR sequence diversity and caused clonal T-cell expansion. Intravenous ivuxolimab was administered to patients every 2 weeks at six dose levels: 0.01, 0.1, 0.3, 1.5, 3 and 10 mg/kg. In the dose-escalation cohort, roughly 80% of patients were male, and the mean age was roughly 60 years, with a range of 23 to 79. The paper describes the monotherapy dose-escalation part (N ≈ 49 patients) of the phase I trial of ivuxolimab. Of the approximately 50 dose-escalation patients, hepatocellular carcinoma was present in some 19, melanoma in around 15, renal cell carcinoma in 9 and head and neck cancer in 9.

The trial excluded patients who had a history of autoimmune disease or were on systemic immunosuppression. Peripheral blood for TCR sequencing was drawn from every dose cohort at baseline, at cycle 4 day 1 and at cycle 7 day 1. Samples were obtained from an open-label, multicenter, first-in-human phase I dose-escalation trial of ivuxolimab. Adults with locally advanced or metastatic head and neck squamous cell, hepatocellular, melanoma or renal cell carcinoma were enrolled in the trial. CD4+ and CD8+ T cells were sorted separately from peripheral blood before TCR sequencing. To sequence the TCRbeta CDR3 region, genomic DNA was isolated from the sorted cells. The immunoSEQ Assay was used to sequence the TCRbeta CDR3 regions. TCRdb provides this immuneACCESS table in a form limited to in-frame rearrangements. Some clones are lacking; in checked studies, under half of them reflect an unresolved V gene, and why the rest are absent is not known. The sample table lists about 52,000 clones, 86% of them with a count of one. In total, the top ten clones hold around 6.4% of the sample.

This clone came up a few times. The target of this receptor is not known. The record has no base qualities; no much larger clone is one base away. CDR1 ENHRY and CDR2 SYGVKD are derived from the germline V gene. Trimming leaves V shorter by 7 bases and J shorter by 2 bases, with the junction holding 10 bases beyond the gene matches. Its CDR3 holds 15 amino acids, cysteine through phenylalanine. Here the CDR3 DNA is all that survives: 45 bases in frame from base 1. Broad study findings and their caveats: In the 0.1-3.0 mg/kg groups, partial responders were among the patients with the lowest normalized peripheral clonal expansion, particularly in CD8+ T cells. At doses from 0.1 to 3.0 mg/kg, clonal expansion was seen in both CD4+ and CD8+ blood T cells between baseline and week 6. After ivuxolimab, expanded clones were on average more numerous among CD8+ T cells than among CD4+ T cells. The antigen specificity of the clonally expanded peripheral T cells was not determined. Low levels of normalized T-cell clonal expansion were also shown by some nonresponding patients.

The chain is encoded by TRBV10-3 joined to TRBJ1-2, with 7 central nucleotides matching TRBD1. The origin of this receptor is an adult with an advanced solid tumor such as melanoma, head and neck, liver or kidney cancer. The sequencing used CD4+ or CD8+ T cells sorted from blood, collected in a trial of the OX40 agonist ivuxolimab. The sequence in DNA is TGTGCCATCACCGGGGACCTGACAGGGAACTATGGCTACACCTTC. Its translation reads: CAITGDLTGNYGYTF.